This is a list of T cell receptor beta chains from one sample in a study of cytomegalovirus exposure and HLA in healthy donors. Measured with immunoSEQ multiplex PCR; TCRdb has only the in-frame clones, and not every one. The sample holds some 180,000 clones; approximately 81% are singletons and the top ten take about 2.5%. Sequencing input: PBMCs. All receptors come from a man younger than 40 in good health and CMV-seropositive. Each CDR3 is given without its conserved first and last residue.

ASSQGSGTGGTGYT	TRBJ1-2	TRBV4-3
ASTYMVLANPTGELF	TRBJ2-2	TRBV7-2
ASYFWTSGVTDTQY	TRBJ2-3	TRBV7-9
ASSLTGTGAVWPQH	TRBJ1-5	TRBV27
ASSLDPGQGVYGYT	TRBJ1-2	TRBV5-1
ASAPGQTYEQY	TRBJ2-7	TRBV27
ASRLNSGMNTGELF	TRBJ2-2	TRBV12-2
ASSHREWGDIQY	TRBJ2-4	TRBV23-1
ASSIMGGQNYGYT	TRBJ1-2	TRBV19
ASSERGVGDTGELF	TRBJ2-2	TRBV6-1
ASSPSGPDEQF	TRBJ2-1	TRBV18
ASSQDRSLNNEQF	TRBJ2-1	TRBV4-3
ASSGLWEAF	TRBJ1-1	TRBV5-1
ASGLALLGGRASYEQY	TRBJ2-7	TRBV12-5
ASSLASGSGGGGYT	TRBJ1-2	TRBV7-2
ASSAGLPNTGELF	TRBJ2-2	TRBV5-4
ASMEGAGETQY	TRBJ2-5	TRBV2
ASSSLAGAPDTQY	TRBJ2-3	TRBV28
ASEWTSGGEQF	TRBJ2-1	TRBV19
ASTTGGRETQY	TRBJ2-5	TRBV19
ASSRREKLAKNIQY	TRBJ2-4	TRBV7-2
ASSPGQAYGYT	TRBJ1-2	TRBV11-3
ASKLAYYEQY	TRBJ2-7	TRBV6-4
ASSVGRSAGGYTGELF	TRBJ2-2	TRBV9
ASSTPTGGNTEAF	TRBJ1-1	TRBV11-2
ASGLIIQGNQPQH	TRBJ1-5	TRBV12-5
ASSQGDTQY	TRBJ2-3	TRBV27
ASSQAGENTEAF	TRBJ1-1	TRBV4-2
ASSLGVRVQF	TRBJ2-1	TRBV13
ASRRAPTEAF	TRBJ1-1	TRBV2
ASSIGRDRVQNTQY	TRBJ2-3	TRBV19
ASTASGPAF	TRBJ1-1	TRBV2
ASSRGGWKTQY	TRBJ2-5	TRBV9
ASSPTGATNQPQH	TRBJ1-5	TRBV18
ASSQGGTSGREGETQY	TRBJ2-5	TRBV4-3
ASRNPVGSTEAF	TRBJ1-1	TRBV6-5
AISEPQVQETQY	TRBJ2-5	TRBV10-3
ASSPPLAGGPYNEQF	TRBJ2-1	TRBV18
ASSNRDSYGELF	TRBJ2-2	TRBV7-9
ASSPVGREGGGEKLF	TRBJ1-4	TRBV5-1
ASSLVGTVNTGELF	TRBJ2-2	TRBV7-2
SVEGWGETQY	TRBJ2-5	TRBV29-1
ASTRGQGATGELF	TRBJ2-2	TRBV6-6
ASSNGILLSYNEQF	TRBJ2-1	TRBV19
ASSFLQSYEQY	NA	TRBV7-9
SVVEQVSGNTIY	TRBJ1-3	TRBV29-1